The 9 T cell receptor beta chains presented below share a single source sample, sequenced in a study of blood T cell repertoires in COVID-19. The repertoire was sequenced with immunoSEQ multiplex PCR; TCRdb's copy has only in-frame clones and lacks some. Of about 190,000 clones in the sample, approximately 81% were seen once. The sequenced material came from peripheral blood. These receptor sequences come from a human donor in a cohort sampled during active COVID-19.

V and J are TRBV19 and TRBJ2-2; TRBD2 might be the D (5 bases). Germline CDR1 reads LNHDA; CDR2 reads SQIVND (reference sequence). V was trimmed by 5 bases and J by 6 bases, leaving 13 bases between them. The CDR3 totals 14 residues. In nucleotides, the CDR3 is TGTGCCAGTAGTTCTCAATCGGGGTCCGGGGAGCTGTTTTTT. Translation gives CASSSQSGSGELFF.

This rearrangement joins TRBV2 to TRBJ2-7; D possibly corresponds to TRBD1 (5 bases). Between the trimmed V and J ends, which lost 3 bases and 4 bases, there was a span of 13 bases. Germline values: CDR1 SNHLY, CDR2 FYNNEI. The CDR3 runs 14 residues. CDR3 amino acids: CASSDGQGGYEQYF. The CDR3, as DNA: TGTGCCAGCAGTGACGGGCAGGGTGGGTACGAGCAGTACTTC.

The CDR3 bases are TGTGCCAGCAGTGAACAGGGCTCCACTGAAGCTTTCTTT. Translated: CASSEQGSTEAFF. The V call is TRBV6-4, the J call TRBJ1-1, with D possibly TRBD1 on 6 matching bases. V lost 3 bases and J lost 4, with 9 bases in between. This CDR3 has 13 amino acids. Germline V gene data show CDR1 as MRHNA and CDR2 as SNTAGT.

The rearrangement uses TRBV19 and TRBJ2-7; tentatively, D is TRBD1 (6 bases). Between the trimmed V and J ends, which lost 8 bases and 3 bases, there was a span of 20 bases. The CDR3 extends over 15 amino acids. Germline V CDR1 and CDR2: LNHDA, SQIVND (reference sequence). The CDR3 reads CASRQVQSGYYEQYF. In nucleotides, the CDR3 is TGTGCCAGTCGACAGGTCCAATCCGGTTACTACGAGCAGTACTTC.

The V call is TRBV2, the J call TRBJ1-2; no clear D gene. This CDR3 has 13 amino acids. Trimming removed 6 bases at V and 2 bases at J, with 10 bases between. CDR1 and CDR2 from the germline V gene are SNHLY and FYNNEI. The CDR3 spells CASSRSSNYGYTF. CDR3 coding DNA: TGTGCCAGCAGCCGAAGCTCCAACTATGGCTACACCTTC. The variable domain in full, with the rest retrieved from reference TRBV2 and TRBJ1-2, is EPEVTQTPSHQVTQMGQEVILRCVPISNHLYFYWYRQILGQKVEFLVSFYNNEISEKSEIFDDQFSVERPDGSNFTLKIRSTKLEDSAMYFCASSRSSNYGYTFGSGTRLTVV.

The CDR3 reads CASRGGSTERKVGQYF. The CDR3 DNA is TGTGCCAGCAGGGGTGGTTCTACAGAGAGAAAAGTGGGCCAGTACTTC. This chain uses TRBV6-6 with TRBJ2-5; D not resolved. Germline V gene data show CDR1 as MNHNY and CDR2 as SVGAGI (reference sequence). The CDR3 is 16 residues long. V was shortened by 6 bases and J by 10 bases, with 27 bases between the two germline ends.

The rearrangement uses TRBV3-1 (or the pseudogene TRBV3-2) and TRBJ1-3; D is perhaps TRBD1 (5 bases). The CDR3 extends over 15 amino acids. V lost 4 bases, J lost 2 bases, and 12 bases lay in between. Germline V gives CDR1 LGHDT, CDR2 YNNKEL (reference sequence). The CDR3 spells CASSRGGIAGNTIYF. The CDR3 region has the DNA TGTGCCAGCAGCCGGGGGGGGATCGCTGGAAACACCATATATTTT.

The chain employs TRBV15 and TRBJ2-2, with D possibly being TRBD1 (5 bases). V was cut by 1 base and J by 2 bases, with 8 bases left in between. CDR3 length equals 15 residues. Germline V lookup: CDR1 LNHNV, CDR2 YYDKDF (reference sequence). CDR3 protein: CATSRGGPNTGELFF. The DNA of the CDR3 is TGTGCCACCAGCAGAGGGGGCCCCAACACCGGGGAGCTGTTTTTT.

The V and J genes are TRBV3-1 (or the pseudogene TRBV3-2) and TRBJ2-3, with D perhaps TRBD1 (6 bases). Deletions cut 4 bases from V and 2 bases from J, with 16 bases between. The germline V gene has CDR1 LGHDT and CDR2 YNNKEL (reference sequence). This CDR3 comprises 16 residues. Here the CDR3 reads CASSLTLGAFTDTQYF. In DNA form, the CDR3 reads TGTGCCAGCAGCCTTACCTTGGGGGCGTTCACAGATACGCAGTATTTT.